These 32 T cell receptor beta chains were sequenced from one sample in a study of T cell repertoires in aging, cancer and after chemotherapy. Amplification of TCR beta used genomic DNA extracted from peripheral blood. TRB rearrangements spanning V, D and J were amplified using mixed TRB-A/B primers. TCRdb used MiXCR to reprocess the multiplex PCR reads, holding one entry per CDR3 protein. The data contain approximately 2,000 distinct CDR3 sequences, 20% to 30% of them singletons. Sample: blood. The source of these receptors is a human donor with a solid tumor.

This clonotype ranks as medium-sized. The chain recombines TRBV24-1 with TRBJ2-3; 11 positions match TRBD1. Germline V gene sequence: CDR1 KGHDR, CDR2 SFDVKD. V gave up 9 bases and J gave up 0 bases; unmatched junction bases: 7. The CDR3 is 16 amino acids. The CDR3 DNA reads TGTGCCACCGGAAAGGGACAGGGGGTTAGCACAGATACGCAGTATTTT. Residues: CATGKGQGVSTDTQYF.

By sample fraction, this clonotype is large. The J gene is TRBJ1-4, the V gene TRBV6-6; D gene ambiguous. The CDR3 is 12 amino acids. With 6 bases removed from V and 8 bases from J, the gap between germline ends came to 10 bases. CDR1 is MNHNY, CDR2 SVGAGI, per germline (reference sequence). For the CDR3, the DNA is TGTGCCAGCAGGGGGAAGGACGAAAAACTGTTTTTT. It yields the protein CASRGKDEKLFF.

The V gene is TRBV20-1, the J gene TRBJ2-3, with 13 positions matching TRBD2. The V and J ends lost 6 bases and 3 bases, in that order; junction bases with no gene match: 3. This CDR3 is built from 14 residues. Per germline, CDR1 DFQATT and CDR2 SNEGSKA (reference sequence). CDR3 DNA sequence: TGCAGTGCGTCGACTAGCGGGGGGACAGATACGCAGTATTTT. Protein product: CSASTSGGTDTQYF.

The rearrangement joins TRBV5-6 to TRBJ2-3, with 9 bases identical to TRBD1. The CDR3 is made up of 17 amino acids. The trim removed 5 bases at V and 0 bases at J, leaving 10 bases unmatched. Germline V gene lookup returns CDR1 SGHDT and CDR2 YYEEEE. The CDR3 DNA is TGTGCCAGCAGTTCCCCATGGGACAGGGATAGCACAGATACGCAGTATTTT. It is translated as CASSSPWDRDSTDTQYF.

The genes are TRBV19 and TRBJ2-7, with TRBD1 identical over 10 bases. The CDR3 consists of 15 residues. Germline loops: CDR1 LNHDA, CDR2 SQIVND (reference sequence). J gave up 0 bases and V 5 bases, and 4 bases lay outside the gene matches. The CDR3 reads CASSATGGLSYEQYF. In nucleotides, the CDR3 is TGTGCCAGTAGTGCGACAGGGGGCCTCTCCTACGAGCAGTACTTC. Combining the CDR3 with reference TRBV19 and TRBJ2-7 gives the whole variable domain DGGITQSPKYLFRKEGQNVTLSCEQNLNHDAMYWYRQDPGQGLRLIYYSQIVNDFQKGDIAEGYSVSREKKESFPLTVTSAQKNPTAFYLCASSATGGLSYEQYFGPGTRLTVT.

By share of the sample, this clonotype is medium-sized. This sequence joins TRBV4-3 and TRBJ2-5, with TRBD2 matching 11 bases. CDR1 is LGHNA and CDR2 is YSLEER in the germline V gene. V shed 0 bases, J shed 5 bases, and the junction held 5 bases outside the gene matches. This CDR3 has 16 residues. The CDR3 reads CASSQEVTSGKETQYF. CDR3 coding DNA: TGCGCCAGCAGCCAAGAAGTGACTAGCGGGAAGGAGACCCAGTACTTC.

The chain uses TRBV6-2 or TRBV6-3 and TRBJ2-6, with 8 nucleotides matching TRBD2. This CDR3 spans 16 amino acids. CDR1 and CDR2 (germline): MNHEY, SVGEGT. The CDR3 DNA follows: TGTGTTAGCAGTCTTGCGGGAGGCTCTGGGGCCAACGTCCTGACTTTC. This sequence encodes CVSSLAGGSGANVLTF.

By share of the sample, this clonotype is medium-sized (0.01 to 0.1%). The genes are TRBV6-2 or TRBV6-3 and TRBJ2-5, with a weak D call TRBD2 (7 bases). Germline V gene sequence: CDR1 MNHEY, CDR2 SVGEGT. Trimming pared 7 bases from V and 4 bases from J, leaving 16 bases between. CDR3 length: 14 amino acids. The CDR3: CASTPRGGRETQYF. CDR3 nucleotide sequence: TGTGCCAGCACCCCGAGGGGGGGGCGAGAGACCCAGTACTTC.

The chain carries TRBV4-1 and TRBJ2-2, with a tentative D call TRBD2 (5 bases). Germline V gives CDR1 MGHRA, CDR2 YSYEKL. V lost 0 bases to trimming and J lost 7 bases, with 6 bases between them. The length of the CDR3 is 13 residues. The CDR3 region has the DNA TGCGCCAGCAGCCAAGAACGGGACGGGGAGCTGTTTTTT. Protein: CASSQERDGELFF.

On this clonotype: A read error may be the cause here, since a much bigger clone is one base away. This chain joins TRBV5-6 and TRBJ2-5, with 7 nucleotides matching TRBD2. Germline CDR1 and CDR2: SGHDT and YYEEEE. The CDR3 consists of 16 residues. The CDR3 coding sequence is TGCGCCAGCAGCCAGTCCTTGGTGGGAGGGCCTGAGACCCAGTACTTC. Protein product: CASSQSLVGGPETQYF. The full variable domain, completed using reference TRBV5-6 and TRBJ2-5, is DAGVTQSPTHLIKTRGQQVTLRCSPKSGHDTVSWYQQALGQGPQFIFQYYEEEERQRGNFPDRFSGHQFPNYSSELNVNALLLGDSALYLCASSQSLVGGPETQYFGPGTRLLVL.

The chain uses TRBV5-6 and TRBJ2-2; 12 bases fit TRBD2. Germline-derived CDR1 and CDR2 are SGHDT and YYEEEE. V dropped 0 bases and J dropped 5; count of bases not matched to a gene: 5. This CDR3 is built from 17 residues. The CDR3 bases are TGTGCCAGCAGCTTGGAGACTAGCGGGAGAAGGACCGGGGAGCTGTTTTTT. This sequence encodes CASSLETSGRRTGELFF.

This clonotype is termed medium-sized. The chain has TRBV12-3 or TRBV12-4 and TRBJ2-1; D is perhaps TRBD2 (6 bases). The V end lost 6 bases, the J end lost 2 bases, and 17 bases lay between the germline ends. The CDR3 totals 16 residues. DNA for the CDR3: TGTGCCAGCAGCCTCACCGGGGACTTCCCCTACAATGAGCAGTTCTTC. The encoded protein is CASSLTGDFPYNEQFF.

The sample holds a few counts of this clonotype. The CDR3 bases are TGCGCCAGCACTCCGGGGTATTTATCGGACGAGCAGTACTTC. Residues: CASTPGYLSDEQYF. The V gene is TRBV5-1, the J gene TRBJ2-7; perhaps TRBD2 as D (5 bases). CDR1 and CDR2 from the germline V gene are SGHRS and YFSETQ. V was trimmed by 6 bases and J by 5 bases, leaving 18 bases between them. The CDR3 extends over 14 amino acids.

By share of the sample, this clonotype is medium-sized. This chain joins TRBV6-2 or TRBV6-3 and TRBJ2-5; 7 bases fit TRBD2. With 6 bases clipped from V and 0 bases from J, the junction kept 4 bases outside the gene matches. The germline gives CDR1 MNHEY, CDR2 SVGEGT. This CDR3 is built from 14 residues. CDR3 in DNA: TGTGCCAGCAGAACCGGGACTAACCAAGAGACCCAGTACTTC. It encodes CASRTGTNQETQYF.

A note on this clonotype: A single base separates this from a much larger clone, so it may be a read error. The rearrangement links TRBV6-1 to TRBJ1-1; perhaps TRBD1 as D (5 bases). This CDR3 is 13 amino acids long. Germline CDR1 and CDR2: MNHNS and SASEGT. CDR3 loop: CVSSGGFNTEAFF. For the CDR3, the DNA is TGTGTCAGCAGTGGGGGATTCAACACTGAAGCTTTCTTT.

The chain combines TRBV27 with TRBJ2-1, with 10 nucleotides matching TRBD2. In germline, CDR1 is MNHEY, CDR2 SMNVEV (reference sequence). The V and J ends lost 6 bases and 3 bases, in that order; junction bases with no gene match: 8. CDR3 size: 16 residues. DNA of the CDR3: TGTGCCAGCAGCTGGGCGGGACTAGCGAACTACAATGAGCAGTTCTTC. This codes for CASSWAGLANYNEQFF.

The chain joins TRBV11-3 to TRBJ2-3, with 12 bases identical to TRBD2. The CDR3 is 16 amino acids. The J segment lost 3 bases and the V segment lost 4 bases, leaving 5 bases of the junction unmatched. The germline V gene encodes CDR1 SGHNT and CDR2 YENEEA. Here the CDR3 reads CASSSGLAGKTDTQYF. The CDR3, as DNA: TGTGCCAGCAGCTCCGGACTAGCGGGAAAAACAGATACGCAGTATTTT.

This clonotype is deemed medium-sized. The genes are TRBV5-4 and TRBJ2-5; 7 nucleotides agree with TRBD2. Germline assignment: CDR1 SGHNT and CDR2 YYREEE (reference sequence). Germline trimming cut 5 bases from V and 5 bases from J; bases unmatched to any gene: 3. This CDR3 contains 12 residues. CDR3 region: CASSGGEETQYF. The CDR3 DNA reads TGTGCCAGCAGTGGGGGGGAGGAGACCCAGTACTTC.

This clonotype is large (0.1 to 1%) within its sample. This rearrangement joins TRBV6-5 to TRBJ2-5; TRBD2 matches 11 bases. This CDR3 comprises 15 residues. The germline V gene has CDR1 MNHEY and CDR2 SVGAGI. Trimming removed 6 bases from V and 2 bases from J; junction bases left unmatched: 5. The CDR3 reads CASRIAGGEQETQYF. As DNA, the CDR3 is TGTGCCAGCAGGATAGCGGGAGGGGAACAAGAGACCCAGTACTTC.

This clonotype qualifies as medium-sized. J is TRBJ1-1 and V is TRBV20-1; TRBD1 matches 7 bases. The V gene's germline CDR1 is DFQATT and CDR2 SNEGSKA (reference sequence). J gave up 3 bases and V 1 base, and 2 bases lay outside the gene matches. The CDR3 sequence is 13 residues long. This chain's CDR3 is CSARGGQHTEAFF. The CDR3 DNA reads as TGCAGTGCTAGAGGGGGACAGCACACTGAAGCTTTCTTT.

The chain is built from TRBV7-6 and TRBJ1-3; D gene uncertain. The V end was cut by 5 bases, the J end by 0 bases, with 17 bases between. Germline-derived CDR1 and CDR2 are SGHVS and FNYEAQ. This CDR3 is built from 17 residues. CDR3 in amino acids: CASSTRTSGSSGNTIYF. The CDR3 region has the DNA TGTGCCAGCAGCACTCGGACTAGCGGGAGCTCTGGAAACACCATATATTTT.

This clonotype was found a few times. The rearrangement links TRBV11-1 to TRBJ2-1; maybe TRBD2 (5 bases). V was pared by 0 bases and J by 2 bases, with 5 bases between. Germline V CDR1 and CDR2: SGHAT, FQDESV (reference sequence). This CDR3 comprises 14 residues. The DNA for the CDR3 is TGTGCCAGCAGCTTAGCACTAGCCTACAATGAGCAGTTCTTC. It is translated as CASSLALAYNEQFF.

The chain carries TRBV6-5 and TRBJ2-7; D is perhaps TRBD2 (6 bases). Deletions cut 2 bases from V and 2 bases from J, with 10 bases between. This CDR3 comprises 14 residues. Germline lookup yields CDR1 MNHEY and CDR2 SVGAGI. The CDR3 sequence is CASSYGTGTYEQYF. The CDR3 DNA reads TGTGCCAGCAGTTACGGGACTGGGACCTACGAGCAGTACTTC.

The CDR3 DNA reads TGCAGTGCTAGAGATAGTCCGGGACCAAGTAAGGGGGAGCTGTTTTTT. Translating it yields CSARDSPGPSKGELFF. The chain recombines TRBV20-1 with TRBJ2-2, with D possibly being TRBD1 or TRBD2 (5 bases each). Trimming pared 0 bases from V and 8 bases from J, leaving 19 bases between. The CDR3 covers 16 residues. The germline CDR1 and CDR2 sequences are DFQATT and SNEGSKA (reference sequence).

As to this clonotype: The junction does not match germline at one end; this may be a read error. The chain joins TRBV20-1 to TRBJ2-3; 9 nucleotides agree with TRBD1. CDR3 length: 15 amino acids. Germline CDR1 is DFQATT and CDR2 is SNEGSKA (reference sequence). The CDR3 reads CSARVGTGRTVTQYF. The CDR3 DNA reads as TGCAGTGCTAGAGTTGGGACAGGGCGCACAGTTACGCAGTATTTT.

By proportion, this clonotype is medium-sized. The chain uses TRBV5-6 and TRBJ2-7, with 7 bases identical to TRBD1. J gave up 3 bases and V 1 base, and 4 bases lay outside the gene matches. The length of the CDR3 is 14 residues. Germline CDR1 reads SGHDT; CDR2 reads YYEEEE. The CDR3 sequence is CASSLSRTGYEQYV. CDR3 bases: TGTGCCAGCAGCTTGAGTAGGACAGGCTACGAGCAGTACGTC.

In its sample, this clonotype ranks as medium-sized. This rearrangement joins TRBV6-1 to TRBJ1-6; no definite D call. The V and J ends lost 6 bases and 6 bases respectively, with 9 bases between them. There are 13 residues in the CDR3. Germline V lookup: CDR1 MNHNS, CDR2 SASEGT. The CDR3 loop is CASRLGFNSPLHF. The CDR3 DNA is TGTGCCAGCAGGTTGGGATTTAATTCACCCCTCCACTTT.

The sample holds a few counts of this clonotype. CDR3 nucleotide sequence: TGCAGTGCTAGCGCGGAGGGGTTCCCGGCTTTCTTT. Amino acid sequence: CSASAEGFPAFF. J is TRBJ1-1 and V is TRBV20-1, with a tentative D call TRBD1 (5 bases). Germline assignment: CDR1 DFQATT and CDR2 SNEGSKA (reference sequence). This CDR3 has 12 amino acids. The V end was cut by 3 bases, the J end by 11 bases, with 16 bases between.

The CDR3 nucleotides are TGCGCCAGCAGCCCCGGACAGGTGCCCTCCTACGAGCAGTACGTC. This sequence encodes CASSPGQVPSYEQYV. The chain employs TRBV5-1 and TRBJ2-7, with TRBD1 identical over 7 bases. Losses at the gene ends were 4 bases for V and 0 bases for J; bases not matched to a gene: 7. The germline gives CDR1 SGHRS, CDR2 YFSETQ. The CDR3 is 15 residues long.

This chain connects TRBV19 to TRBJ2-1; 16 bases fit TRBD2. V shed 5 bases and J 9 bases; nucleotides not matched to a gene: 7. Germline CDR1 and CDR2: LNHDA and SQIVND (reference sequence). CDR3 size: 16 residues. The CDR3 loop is CASSAGLAGGPGEQFF. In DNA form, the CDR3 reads TGTGCCAGTAGTGCGGGACTAGCGGGAGGGCCAGGTGAGCAGTTCTTC.

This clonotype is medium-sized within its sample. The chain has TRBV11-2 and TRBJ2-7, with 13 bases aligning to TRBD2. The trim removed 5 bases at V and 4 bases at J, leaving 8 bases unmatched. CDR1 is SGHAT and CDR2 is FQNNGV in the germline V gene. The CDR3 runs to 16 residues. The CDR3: CASSRGLAGPKYEQYF. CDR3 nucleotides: TGTGCCAGCAGCCGGGGACTAGCGGGACCTAAGTACGAGCAGTACTTC.

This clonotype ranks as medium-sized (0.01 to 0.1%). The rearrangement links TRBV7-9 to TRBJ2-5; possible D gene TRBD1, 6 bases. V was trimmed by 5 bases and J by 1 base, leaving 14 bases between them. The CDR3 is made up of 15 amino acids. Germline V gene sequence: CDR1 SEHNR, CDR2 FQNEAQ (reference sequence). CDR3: CASSGTGTFQETQYF. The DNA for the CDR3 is TGTGCCAGCAGCGGGACCGGGACATTCCAAGAGACCCAGTACTTC.